This T cell receptor beta chain appears in the sequencing data of a study of blood T cell repertoires in COVID-19 (dated by TCRdb to the early 2020s). Concerning the study at large: Samples from collaborators originated in the United States, Italy and Spain and spanned both the acute and convalescent phases of COVID-19. A de-identified subject ID, COVID-19 status, age in years and sex were almost always included in the sample metadata. The repertoires were released in a freely available public database meant as a resource for research on the immune response to SARS-CoV-2. The prospective study material was composed of cDNA or gDNA derived from T cells, B-cell-depleted T cells, or PBMCs. HLA class I and class II types, where available, came from metadata supplied by the sample provider rather than from assay-based typing. The dataset comprised deeply sampled blood TCRbeta repertoires from subjects exposed to, actively infected with, or recovered from COVID-19. The samples were drawn from the first 160 participants of the ongoing ImmuneRACE study and from about 1,200 subjects provided by 6 global collaborators.

TCRbeta CDR3 regions were amplified from genomic DNA using the immunoSEQ Assay, a bias-controlled multiplex PCR. Turning to the authors' computational methods: The number of nucleated cells in each sample was estimated from the amplification of reference gene primers within the assay. To quantify the absolute abundance of each unique TCRbeta CDR3 rearrangement, sequence reads were collapsed and filtered. For each sample, productive Simpson clonality was calculated as the square root of Simpson's diversity index over productive rearrangements. Drawn from immuneACCESS, this table holds only the in-frame rearrangements with V and J called that TCRdb kept. Clones are partly lost; checked studies trace under half to an unresolved V gene and leave the rest unexplained. V and J calls and clone size are given by that table; D and trimming were obtained from the DNA. In all, the sample holds 250,000 to 350,000 clones, and 70% to 85% of those were seen once. Together, the top ten hold 0.87% of the sample.

What the authors observed across the whole study: The quantity of clinical and demographic metadata differed by source and by participant and was supplied without curation.

As regards this clone: Its antigen specificity is not known. No base quality information exists; no much larger clone differs at one position.

For CDR1 and CDR2, the germline V gene (reference sequence) lists DFQATT and SNEGSKA. V lost 3 bases and J lost 3 bases; the stretch between them is 15 bases long. From its cysteine to its phenylalanine, the CDR3 spans 14 amino acids. The sequence is cut down to CDR3 DNA, 42 bases in frame from base 1. One collaborating source in Seattle enrolled patients during active infection and followed them longitudinally through the course of disease. Whole blood was collected in K2EDTA tubes by collaborating institutions according to the institutions' own protocols. For TCRbeta analysis, collaborators shipped samples in one of three forms: frozen whole blood, isolated PBMCs, or DNA extracted from either of those sample types.

Sequenced input: peripheral blood. Recombination joined TRBV20-1 with TRBJ2-7; the D gene lacks a confident call. The receptor was derived from a human donor with COVID-19, enrolled during active disease. The donor label of this sample is uncertain. This receptor carries the CDR3 CSASFRGTYYEQYF. The DNA sequence is TGCAGTGCTAGTTTCCGCGGAACTTACTACGAGCAGTACTTC.